This TCR beta chain was recorded in a study of T-cell memory formation after mild COVID-19. General study results and limits: CD4+ contracting clones lay mainly in CM and EM, CD8+ ones in EMRA. Memory from before infection featured some responding clones, which suggests cross-reactive memory joined. Nothing showed for sure that second-wave clones peaking on day 37 were SARS-CoV-2 specific. While clones contracting from day 15 to 85 were balanced between CD4 and CD8, later expanders leaned CD4+.

A note on this clonotype: Its target is unknown.

A single record per CDR3 protein comes from TCRdb applying MiXCR to the 5' RACE reads. The sample holds 100,000 to 150,000 distinct CDR3 sequences, approximately 5.9% seen once. This CDR3 is 22 amino acids long. J is TRBJ1-5 and V is TRBV21-1; the table calls TRBD1, which could not be checked here. TRBV21-1 is a pseudogene locus. The TCR originated in an adult woman who had mild COVID-19 (a few samples of this study predate the infection). Cell type and time point are not known. Sample: PBMCs or a T cell subset sorted from them (not recorded which). The CDR3 here is CASSKPDRGEYPHPVGNQPQHF. For the CDR3, the DNA is TGTGCCAGCAGCAAACCCGACAGGGGCGAATATCCCCATCCTGTTGGCAATCAGCCCCAGCATTTT.